One and the same sample provided the 24 T cell receptor beta chains below, sequenced in a study of spatial heterogeneity in lung cancer. TCRdb fed the 5' RACE reads into MiXCR, producing one record per CDR3 protein. The sample shows several thousand distinct CDR3 sequences, roughly 16% of them seen only once. Described time point: sample taken at primary tumor resection. Whole RNA obtained from tumor, nontumor lung or frozen PBMC underwent sequencing without sorting. The sample was PBMCs, taken at surgery. These receptors all come from a male donor with early-stage non-small cell lung cancer.

This clonotype showed up many times. The chain employs TRBV7-2 and TRBJ2-4, with unresolved D. This CDR3 has 15 amino acids. The germline V gene encodes CDR1 SGHTA and CDR2 FQGNSA. The V end lost 2 bases, the J end lost 6 bases, and 14 bases lay between the germline ends. The CDR3 DNA reads as TGTGCCAGCAGCTTATGGCCTGCCGTCGGAAACATTCAGTACTTC. This gives the protein CASSLWPAVGNIQYF.

This clonotype was detected many times. The chain joins TRBV12-3 or TRBV12-4 to TRBJ2-1, with a weak D call TRBD2 (6 bases). The CDR3 consists of 17 residues. V dropped 1 base and J dropped 0 bases, with 13 bases sitting between them. CDR3 DNA sequence: TGTGCCAGCAGTTTAGAGGTAGCGGACCCCTCCTACAATGAGCAGTTCTTC. It is translated as CASSLEVADPSYNEQFF.

This clonotype was detected ten times or more. The V call is TRBV28, the J call TRBJ2-7; 9 positions agree with TRBD2. Germline CDR1 and CDR2: MDHEN and SYDVKM. J lost 6 bases, V lost 3 bases, and 6 bases had no gene match. The CDR3 totals 14 residues. Here the CDR3 DNA reads TGTGCCAGCAGTTTGTGGGGACTAGCTGGCGAGCAGTACTTC. Translating gives CASSLWGLAGEQYF.

Many counts were recorded for this clonotype. The chain employs TRBV29-1 and TRBJ2-3, with 8 nucleotides matching TRBD2. The V gene's germline CDR1 is SQVTM and CDR2 ANQGSEA. V gave up 3 bases and J gave up 0 bases; unmatched junction bases: 11. This CDR3 comprises 17 residues. This CDR3 is CSVEPGLADESTDTQYF. As DNA, the CDR3 is TGCAGCGTTGAGCCCGGACTAGCCGACGAAAGCACAGATACGCAGTATTTT.

This clonotype occurred many times. The chain carries TRBV5-4 and TRBJ2-1; 9 positions match TRBD2. CDR1 and CDR2 (germline): SGHNT, YYREEE (reference sequence). The CDR3 consists of 15 residues. With V trimmed by 4 bases and J by 6 bases, 8 bases remained unmatched. The CDR3 spells CASSGPGLAFNEQFF. DNA for the CDR3: TGTGCCAGCAGCGGACCGGGACTAGCTTTCAATGAGCAGTTCTTC.

This clonotype was counted ten times or more. The chain is built from TRBV5-1 and TRBJ2-1, with 13 bases matching TRBD2. Germline values: CDR1 SGHRS, CDR2 YFSETQ. This CDR3 is 17 amino acids long. The V segment lost 0 bases and the J segment 6 bases; nucleotides outside the gene matches: 6. Here the CDR3 DNA reads TGCGCCAGCAGCTTGGTCACTAGCGGGAGGGCGGGCAATGAGCAGTTCTTC. It is translated as CASSLVTSGRAGNEQFF. The full variable domain, rest sourced from reference TRBV5-1 and TRBJ2-1, is KAGVTQTPRYLIKTRGQQVTLSCSPISGHRSVSWYQQTPGQGLQFLFEYFSETQRNKGNFPGRFSGRQFSNSRSEMNVSTLELGDSALYLCASSLVTSGRAGNEQFFGPGTRLTVL.

This clonotype is medium-sized (0.01 to 0.1%) within its sample. The V and J genes are TRBV20-1 and TRBJ2-7; D remains unclear. The CDR3 sequence is 12 residues long. The germline V gene has CDR1 DFQATT and CDR2 SNEGSKA (reference sequence). Trimming took 5 bases from V and 3 from J, leaving 11 bases between them. CDR3 sequence (DNA): TGCAGTGCTTCCTTAAGGAGCTACGAGCAGTACTTC. The encoded protein is CSASLRSYEQYF.

In its sample, this clonotype ranks as medium-sized (0.01 to 0.1%). This chain links TRBV12-3 or TRBV12-4 with TRBJ2-7, with 7 nucleotides matching TRBD2. This CDR3 comprises 13 residues. The V gene end was trimmed by 3 bases and the J gene end by 4 bases; junction bases not matched to a gene: 3. The CDR3: CASSFGGGYEQYF. The DNA for the CDR3 is TGTGCCAGCAGTTTCGGCGGGGGTTACGAGCAGTACTTC.

This sequence joins TRBV7-9 and TRBJ1-2; TRBD1 might be the D (6 bases). V was cut by 3 bases and J by 3 bases, with 11 bases left in between. In germline, CDR1 is SEHNR, CDR2 FQNEAQ (reference sequence). There are 14 residues in the CDR3. In nucleotides, the CDR3 is TGTGCCAGCAGCTTCCCGGGGGCGCACTATGGCTACACCTTC. It is translated as CASSFPGAHYGYTF.

This clonotype was seen more than once but under ten times. The J gene is TRBJ2-2, the V gene TRBV28, with D tentatively TRBD2 (5 bases). CDR3 size: 16 residues. V gave up 6 bases and J gave up 6 bases, with 20 bases separating them. From germline, CDR1 is MDHEN and CDR2 SYDVKM. CDR3 in amino acids: CASSPPLRTGSGELFF. The DNA of the CDR3 is TGTGCCAGCAGCCCCCCTTTGAGAACGGGGTCCGGGGAGCTGTTTTTT. The full variable domain, in which reference TRBV28 and TRBJ2-2 provide the parts outside the CDR3, is DVKVTQSSRYLVKRTGEKVFLECVQDMDHENMFWYRQDPGLGLRLIYFSYDVKMKEKGDIPEGYSVSREKKERFSLILESASTNQTSMYLCASSPPLRTGSGELFFGEGSRLTVL.

By share, this clonotype ranks as medium-sized (0.01 to 0.1%). The chain links TRBV5-6 to TRBJ2-1; D may be TRBD2 (6 bases). Germline V CDR1 and CDR2: SGHDT, YYEEEE. This CDR3 is 15 amino acids long. Trimming cost V 0 bases and J 8 bases, with 15 bases left between them. The CDR3 reads CASSLDWDRRDEQFF. DNA of the CDR3: TGTGCCAGCAGCTTGGATTGGGATAGGAGGGATGAGCAGTTCTTC.

V usage is TRBV29-1 and J usage is TRBJ2-1, with D tentatively TRBD1 or TRBD2 (7 bases each). CDR1 SQVTM and CDR2 ANQGSEA come from the germline V gene. V was cut by 6 bases and J by 2 bases, with 14 bases left in between. The CDR3 length is 14 residues. This CDR3 is CSVLRGGPYNEQFF. The CDR3 DNA sequence: TGCAGCGTCCTCAGGGGGGGTCCCTACAATGAGCAGTTCTTC.

This clonotype has at least ten counts. The genes are TRBV2 and TRBJ1-2; TRBD1 matches 7 bases. V shed 6 bases, J shed 1 base, and the junction held 5 bases outside the gene matches. The CDR3 has 14 residues. Germline loops: CDR1 SNHLY, CDR2 FYNNEI. The CDR3 protein is CASSQQGHNYGYTF. CDR3 in DNA: TGTGCCAGCAGCCAACAGGGGCATAACTATGGCTACACCTTC.

This clonotype came up many times. The rearrangement uses TRBV6-2 or TRBV6-3 and TRBJ1-2; possibly TRBD1 for D (5 bases). In germline, CDR1 is MNHEY, CDR2 SVGEGT. The CDR3 length is 15 residues. The germline V and J ends were trimmed by 5 bases and 3 bases, with 16 bases remaining between them. CDR3: CASSRMVGTDYGYTF. The CDR3 DNA reads as TGTGCCAGCAGTCGCATGGTCGGGACGGACTATGGCTACACCTTC.

The rearrangement links TRBV4-2 to TRBJ2-7, with TRBD2 identical over 7 bases. This CDR3 is 15 amino acids long. With 0 bases clipped from V and 7 bases from J, the junction kept 9 bases outside the gene matches. CDR1 is LGHNA and CDR2 is YNFKEQ in the germline V gene. The CDR3 sequence is CASSQDEGGPGEQYF. The CDR3 DNA sequence: TGTGCCAGCAGCCAAGATGAGGGAGGGCCGGGAGAGCAGTACTTC.

In this sample, this clonotype turned up many times. V usage is TRBV4-1 and J usage is TRBJ2-2; the match to TRBD1 covers 12 bases. Per the germline V gene, CDR1 is MGHRA and CDR2 is YSYEKL. This CDR3 comprises 18 residues. V shed 0 bases, J shed 4 bases, and the junction held 6 bases outside the gene matches. The CDR3 nucleotides are TGCGCCAGCAGCCAAGAAGAGGGACAGGGGGCTGGCACCGGGGAGCTGTTTTTT. Encoded protein: CASSQEEGQGAGTGELFF.

There are many counts of this clonotype. The rearrangement joins TRBV24-1 to TRBJ2-6; TRBD2 matches at 8 bases. After removal of 9 bases from V and 0 bases from J, the junction contained 9 bases not matched to a gene. The CDR3 has 17 amino acids. CDR1 and CDR2 (germline): KGHDR, SFDVKD. CDR3 coding DNA: TGTGCCACCGGGCCAAGCGGGAGCGCCTCTGGGGCCAACGTCCTGACTTTC. Amino acids: CATGPSGSASGANVLTF.

The chain links TRBV19 to TRBJ1-2; tentatively, D is TRBD1 (6 bases). Germline lookup yields CDR1 LNHDA and CDR2 SQIVND (reference sequence). V lost 7 bases to trimming and J lost 4 bases, with 16 bases between them. There are 14 residues in the CDR3. CDR3 loop: CASMTGHPFYGYTF. The CDR3 nucleotides are TGTGCCAGTATGACAGGTCACCCTTTCTATGGCTACACCTTC.

The chain joins TRBV9 to TRBJ2-1; possible D gene TRBD2, 5 bases. Trimming shortened V by 0 bases and J by 0 bases, and 13 bases separated the two germline ends. This CDR3 spans 17 amino acids. Per germline, CDR1 SGDLS and CDR2 YYNGEE. The CDR3 DNA sequence: TGTGCCAGCAGCGTAGAGGATCTAGGGAGCTCCTACAATGAGCAGTTCTTC. Translation gives CASSVEDLGSSYNEQFF.

This sequence joins TRBV4-1 and TRBJ1-5; the match to TRBD1 covers 7 bases. The CDR3 is made up of 15 amino acids. The germline V gene has CDR1 MGHRA and CDR2 YSYEKL. J lost 8 bases, V lost 1 base, and 8 bases had no gene match. The CDR3 protein is CASSQGDRVNEPQHF. CDR3 nucleotides: TGCGCCAGCAGCCAAGGAGACAGGGTTAATGAGCCCCAGCATTTT.

This sequence joins TRBV12-3 or TRBV12-4 and TRBJ1-2, with D maybe TRBD1 (6 bases). This CDR3 spans 13 amino acids. The V gene lost 7 bases and the J gene lost 8 bases, with 17 bases spanning the gap. CDR3 loop: CASTLLLGGGYTF. In DNA, the CDR3 is TGTGCCAGCACCCTATTATTGGGGGGCGGCTACACCTTC.

This clonotype was seen at least ten times. The V and J genes are TRBV2 and TRBJ2-1, with 10 positions matching TRBD2. This CDR3 region has 16 residues. Germline V lookup: CDR1 SNHLY, CDR2 FYNNEI. The J segment lost 4 bases and the V segment lost 2 bases, leaving 5 bases of the junction unmatched. The CDR3 protein is CASSERTSGRYNEQFF. In DNA form, the CDR3 reads TGTGCCAGCAGTGAAAGGACTAGCGGAAGATACAATGAGCAGTTCTTC.

V gene TRBV3-1 combines with J gene TRBJ1-1, with 7 positions matching TRBD1. This CDR3 contains 13 residues. Per the germline V gene, CDR1 is LGHDT and CDR2 is YNNKEL (reference sequence). With 5 bases clipped from V and 11 bases from J, the junction kept 11 bases outside the gene matches. In DNA form, the CDR3 reads TGTGCCAGCAGCAGGGGGCCAGAAGGCGTGGCTTTCTTT. It yields the protein CASSRGPEGVAFF.

In its sample, this clonotype was seen once. The J gene is TRBJ1-6, the V gene TRBV4-2; 7 nucleotides agree with TRBD1. There are 16 residues in the CDR3. Germline trimming cut 0 bases from V and 8 bases from J; bases unmatched to any gene: 7. Germline CDR1 reads LGHNA; CDR2 reads YNFKEQ. The CDR3 reads CASSQESGGIYSPLHF. The CDR3 nucleotides are TGTGCCAGCAGCCAAGAATCAGGGGGTATTTATTCACCCCTCCACTTT.